This is a list of T cell receptor beta chains from one sample in a study of blood T cell repertoires in COVID-19. Sequencing was performed with immunoSEQ multiplex PCR; in TCRdb, only in-frame clones are kept and a portion is missing. The table lists about 370,000 clones, 80% to 90% of them singletons. Sequencing was carried out using PBMCs or T cells enriched from blood (not recorded which). The receptors shown here come from a man aged 18 to 30 who had recovered from COVID-19. CDR3s include the opening cysteine and the closing phenylalanine or tryptophan. A D gene is named only where the DNA matches it firmly. Size values are once, few and many counts, or a class for expanded clones, and some rows have none.

TRBJ2-1	-	-	TRBV12-3/TRBV12-4	CASSPDTTNEQFF	TGTGCCAGCAGTCCCGACACGACCAATGAGCAGTTCTTC
TRBJ2-3	-	-	TRBV7-3	CASSLGAKSTDTQYF	TGTGCCAGCAGCTTAGGAGCTAAAAGCACAGATACGCAGTATTTT
TRBJ2-2	-	-	TRBV10-3	CAISSSLGPGELFF	TGTGCCATCAGCAGTTCCCTAGGCCCCGGGGAGCTGTTTTTT
TRBJ1-4	-	TRBD1	TRBV18	CASSPPGQGEKLFF	TGTGCCAGCTCACCACCGGGACAGGGGGAAAAACTGTTTTTT
TRBJ2-7	-	TRBD1	TRBV5-5	CASSRKGTDPYEQYF	TGTGCCAGCAGTCGCAAGGGGACAGATCCATACGAGCAGTACTTC
TRBJ2-3	-	TRBD2	TRBV6-5	CASKVGGITDTQYF	TGTGCCAGCAAAGTCGGGGGGATCACAGATACGCAGTATTTT
TRBJ2-2	-	TRBD1	TRBV25-1	CASSGTGLTGELFF	TGTGCCAGCAGTGGGACAGGGTTAACCGGGGAGCTGTTTTTT
TRBJ2-7	-	-	TRBV7-3	CASSLTGPSVMNEQYF	TGTGCCAGCAGCTTAACGGGGCCTAGCGTGATGAACGAGCAGTACTTC
TRBJ1-3	-	TRBD1	TRBV28	CASSPGTGTGNTIYF	TGTGCCAGCAGCCCCGGGACAGGGACTGGAAACACCATATATTTT
TRBJ1-1	-	-	TRBV14	CASSPRRAAEAFF	TGTGCCAGCAGCCCCCGCAGGGCGGCTGAAGCTTTCTTT
TRBJ1-6	once	-	TRBV5-5	CASSSVFGGYNSPLHF	TGTGCCAGCAGCTCAGTATTTGGTGGCTATAATTCACCCCTCCACTTT
TRBJ2-3	-	-	TRBV4-1	CASSQVSVPNTDTQYF	TGCGCCAGCAGCCAAGTTTCGGTCCCTAACACAGATACGCAGTATTTT
TRBJ1-6	once	TRBD1	TRBV5-1	CASSLVGQGDSPLHF	TGCGCCAGCAGCTTGGTCGGGCAGGGGGATTCACCCCTCCACTTT
TRBJ1-1	-	-	TRBV10-3	CAISPGGNTEAFF	TGTGCCATCAGTCCGGGGGGGAACACTGAAGCTTTCTTT
TRBJ1-4	-	-	TRBV12-3/TRBV12-4	CASSLHEKLFF	TGTGCCAGCAGTCTTCATGAAAAACTGTTTTTT
TRBJ1-1	-	-	TRBV19	CASSIFRSGANTEAFF	TGTGCCAGTAGTATATTCCGGTCAGGGGCCAACACTGAAGCTTTCTTT
TRBJ2-4	-	TRBD2	TRBV10-3	CAISPGLAGGPDKNIQYF	TGTGCCATCAGTCCGGGACTAGCGGGAGGGCCGGACAAAAACATTCAGTACTTC
TRBJ2-5	-	TRBD2	TRBV19	CASSILSGLNQETQYF	TGTGCCAGTAGTATACTCTCGGGACTAAACCAAGAGACCCAGTACTTC
TRBJ2-3	-	-	TRBV15	CATSRDLVDTQYF	TGTGCCACCAGCAGAGATCTTGTGGATACGCAGTATTTT
TRBJ2-7	-	TRBD1	TRBV29-1	CSVDRTGHEQYF	TGCAGCGTAGATCGGACAGGACACGAGCAGTACTTC
TRBJ2-1	-	TRBD2	TRBV5-1	CASSLSGTSEFSEQFF	TGCGCCAGCAGCTTGAGCGGGACTAGCGAATTCAGTGAGCAGTTCTTC
TRBJ2-5	-	TRBD2	TRBV5-4	CASSSSAGTSARETQYF	TGTGCCAGCAGCTCCTCCGCCGGGACTAGCGCTCGGGAGACCCAGTACTTC
TRBJ2-4	-	-	TRBV5-6	CASSSQGGQYF	TGTGCCAGCAGCTCCCAGGGGGGTCAGTACTTC
TRBJ2-3	-	TRBD2	TRBV5-1	CASSGGLAGVADTQYF	TGCGCCAGCAGCGGGGGACTAGCGGGAGTCGCAGATACGCAGTATTTT
TRBJ2-1	-	-	TRBV10-3	CAISGGLAGEQFF	TGTGCCATCAGTGGGGGGCTGGCGGGCGAGCAGTTCTTC
TRBJ2-3	-	TRBD2	TRBV19	CASSLGLVTDTQYF	TGTGCCAGCTCCCTCGGACTAGTAACGGATACGCAGTATTTT
TRBJ2-2	-	TRBD1	TRBV5-8	CASPNRDRRYPNTGELFF	TGTGCCAGCCCGAATAGGGACAGGCGGTATCCGAACACCGGGGAGCTGTTTTTT
TRBJ2-1	-	TRBD2	TRBV19	CASSTSGTSGSDEQFF	TGTGCCAGTAGTACCTCCGGGACTAGCGGGAGCGATGAGCAGTTCTTC
TRBJ2-1	-	TRBD2	TRBV2	CASSVAGDNEQFF	TGTGCCAGCAGTGTGGCGGGAGATAATGAGCAGTTCTTC
TRBJ1-1	-	-	TRBV2	CASSKTQGNTEAFF	TGTGCCAGCAGTAAAACACAGGGAAACACTGAAGCTTTCTTT
TRBJ2-2	-	-	TRBV5-1	CASSLNGGELFF	TGCGCCAGCAGCTTGAACGGCGGGGAGCTGTTTTTT
TRBJ2-1	-	TRBD2	TRBV30	CAWSLAGGNRNEQFF	TGTGCCTGGAGTCTTGCGGGAGGTAATCGGAATGAGCAGTTCTTC
TRBJ1-2	-	-	TRBV3-1/TRBV3-2	CASSPRGSNYGYTF	TGTGCCAGCAGCCCTCGGGGGTCTAACTATGGCTACACCTTC
TRBJ2-2	-	-	TRBV6-5	CASHSGLNTGELFF	TGTGCCAGTCATAGCGGACTGAACACCGGGGAGCTGTTTTTT
TRBJ2-1	-	-	TRBV29-1	CSPWGGESYNEQFF	TGCAGCCCATGGGGAGGAGAATCCTACAATGAGCAGTTCTTC
TRBJ2-7	-	-	TRBV6-2/TRBV6-3	CASSYSSLRQYF	TGTGCCAGCAGTTACTCCTCACTCCGGCAGTACTTC
TRBJ2-6	-	TRBD2	TRBV10-3	CAISETSGRASGANVLTF	TGTGCCATCAGTGAGACTAGCGGGAGGGCCTCCGGGGCCAACGTCCTGACTTTC
TRBJ2-7	once	TRBD2	TRBV7-2	CASSSGTSGGSSYEQYF	TGTGCCAGCAGCTCCGGGACTAGCGGGGGGAGCTCCTACGAGCAGTACTTC
TRBJ2-1	once	-	TRBV6-5	CASSSDGGEDEQFF	TGTGCCAGCAGTTCCGACGGAGGGGAAGATGAGCAGTTCTTC
TRBJ2-5	-	TRBD2	TRBV7-9	CASSLGSSGSLETQYF	TGTGCCAGCAGCTTAGGGAGTAGCGGGAGTTTGGAGACCCAGTACTTC
TRBJ1-1	-	-	TRBV28	CASSSSRGGGTEAFF	TGTGCCAGCAGTTCGAGCCGAGGGGGGGGGACTGAAGCTTTCTTT
TRBJ1-5	-	-	TRBV2	CASSDVIRGGNQPQHF	TGTGCCAGCAGTGATGTAATCAGGGGTGGAAATCAGCCCCAGCATTTT
TRBJ2-7	-	TRBD1	TRBV4-2	CASSHPGQGGSYEQYF	TGTGCCAGCAGCCATCCGGGACAGGGAGGCTCCTACGAGCAGTACTTC
TRBJ1-2	-	TRBD1	TRBV28	CASSSSGTGSDYGYTF	TGTGCCAGCAGCTCTTCCGGGACAGGGTCCGACTATGGCTACACCTTC
TRBJ1-4	-	TRBD1	TRBV6-1	CASSESPGGIANEKLFF	TGTGCCAGCAGTGAATCGCCAGGGGGGATAGCTAATGAAAAACTGTTTTTT
TRBJ1-6	-	TRBD1	TRBV3-1/TRBV3-2	CASNPAGGNSPLHF	TGTGCCAGCAACCCTGCAGGGGGTAATTCACCCCTCCACTTT
TRBJ1-2	-	-	TRBV15	CATSRAGGNYGYTF	TGTGCCACCAGCAGAGCTGGCGGAAACTATGGCTACACCTTC
TRBJ1-6	-	-	TRBV19	CASSILAPGVPDNSPLHF	TGTGCCAGTAGTATCCTCGCGCCGGGGGTCCCCGATAATTCACCCCTCCACTTT
TRBJ2-3	-	-	TRBV6-5	CASSYSQGRGDTQYF	TGTGCCAGCAGTTACTCGCAGGGACGGGGGGATACGCAGTATTTT
TRBJ2-1	-	-	TRBV28	CASNPAPGLRFF	TGTGCCAGCAATCCGGCCCCGGGTCTGCGGTTCTTC
TRBJ2-1	-	TRBD2	TRBV2	CASRSSGGSYNEQFF	TGTGCCAGCAGGTCGAGCGGGGGGTCCTACAATGAGCAGTTCTTC
TRBJ2-2	-	-	TRBV3-1/TRBV3-2	CASSQDDRHTGELFF	TGTGCCAGCAGCCAAGATGACAGGCATACCGGGGAGCTGTTTTTT
TRBJ2-3	once	-	TRBV6-4	CASSDSGSPRDTQYF	TGTGCCAGCAGTGACTCCGGGAGCCCCCGCGATACGCAGTATTTT